The entry that follows covers one T cell receptor beta chain sequence. Original analysis: Amplification from reference gene primers served as the basis for estimated nucleated cell counts. Assay used: immunoSEQ multiplex PCR; TCRdb lists only in-frame clones, some missing. V and J calls and clone size come straight from that table; D and trimming were deduced from the DNA. The sample contains 140,000 to 150,000 clones, about four fifths of which appear only once. V dropped 5 bases and J dropped 4 bases, with 8 bases sitting between them. The CDR3 runs 11 residues. CDR1 and CDR2 (germline): SQVTM, ANQGSEA. The sample belongs to a study of blood T cell repertoires in COVID-19.

The receptor comes from a man in his sixties or seventies who had recovered from COVID-19. The sample was peripheral blood. V usage is TRBV29-1 and J usage is TRBJ1-2, with no clear D. In DNA form, the CDR3 reads TGCAGCGTTATCGTCCTCTATGGCTACACCTTC. Translating it yields CSVIVLYGYTF.